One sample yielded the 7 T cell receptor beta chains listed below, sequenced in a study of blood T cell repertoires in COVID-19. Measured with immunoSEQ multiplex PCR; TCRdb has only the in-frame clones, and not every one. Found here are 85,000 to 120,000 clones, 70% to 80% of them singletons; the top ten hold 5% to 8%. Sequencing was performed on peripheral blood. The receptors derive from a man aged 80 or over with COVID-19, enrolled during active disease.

CDR3 loop: CASSPHPGTGIPGANVLTF. The CDR3 DNA sequence: TGTGCCAGCAGTCCCCACCCGGGGACAGGAATCCCTGGGGCCAACGTCCTGACTTTC. The chain links TRBV28 to TRBJ2-6; 8 bases agree with TRBD1. This CDR3 has 19 amino acids. Germline-derived CDR1 and CDR2 are MDHEN and SYDVKM. V was clipped by 5 bases and J by 2 bases; unmatched bases: 14.

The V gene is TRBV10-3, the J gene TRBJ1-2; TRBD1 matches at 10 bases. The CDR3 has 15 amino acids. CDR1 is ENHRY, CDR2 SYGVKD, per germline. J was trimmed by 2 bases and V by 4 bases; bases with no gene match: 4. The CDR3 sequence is CAISAPTGGNYGYTF. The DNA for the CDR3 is TGTGCCATCAGTGCACCGACAGGGGGCAACTATGGCTACACCTTC.

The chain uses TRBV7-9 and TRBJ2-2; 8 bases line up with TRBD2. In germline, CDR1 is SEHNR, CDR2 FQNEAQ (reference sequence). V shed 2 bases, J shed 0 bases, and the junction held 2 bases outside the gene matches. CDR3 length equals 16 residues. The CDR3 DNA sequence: TGTGCCAGCAGCTTACCCGGGAGGGCGAACACCGGGGAGCTGTTTTTT. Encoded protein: CASSLPGRANTGELFF.

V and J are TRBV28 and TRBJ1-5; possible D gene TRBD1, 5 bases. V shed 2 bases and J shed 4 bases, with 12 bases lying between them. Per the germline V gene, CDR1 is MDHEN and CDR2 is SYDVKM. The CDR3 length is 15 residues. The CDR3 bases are TGTGCCAGCAGTTTAAGGGGTCGACCGAATCAGCCCCAGCATTTT. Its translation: CASSLRGRPNQPQHF.

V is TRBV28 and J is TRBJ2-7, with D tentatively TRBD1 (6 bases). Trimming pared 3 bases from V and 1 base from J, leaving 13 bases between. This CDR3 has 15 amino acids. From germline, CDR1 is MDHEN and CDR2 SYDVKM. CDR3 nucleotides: TGTGCCAGCAGTTTTTTTGGACAGCCGTCCTACGAGCAGTACTTC. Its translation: CASSFFGQPSYEQYF.

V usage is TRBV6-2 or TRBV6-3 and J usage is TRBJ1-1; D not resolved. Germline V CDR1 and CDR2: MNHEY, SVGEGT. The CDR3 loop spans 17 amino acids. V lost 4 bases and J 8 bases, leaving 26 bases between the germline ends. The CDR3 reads CASSSREAKLWVVEAFF. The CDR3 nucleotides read TGTGCCAGCAGTTCACGGGAAGCGAAACTTTGGGTCGTAGAAGCTTTCTTT.

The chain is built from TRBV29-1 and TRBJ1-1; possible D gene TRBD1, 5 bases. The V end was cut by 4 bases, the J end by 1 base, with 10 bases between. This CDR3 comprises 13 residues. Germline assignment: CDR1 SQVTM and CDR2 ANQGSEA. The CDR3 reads CSVGQGSNTEAFF. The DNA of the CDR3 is TGCAGCGTTGGGCAGGGTTCGAACACTGAAGCTTTCTTT.